The 29 T cell receptor gamma chains below come from one sample, sequenced in a study of γδ T cells in repeated Plasmodium falciparum infection. Flow sorting of PBMC yielded separate Vgamma9/Vdelta2+ and Vdelta2-negative gammadelta T cell populations for bulk repertoire analysis. With CATT, TCRdb re-called clones from the multiplex PCR reads. This repertoire shows around 27,000 gamma-chain clones, roughly 1.4% found once; its top ten account for approximately 20%. Sequencing used gamma-delta T cells from blood. The receptor source for this set is a pool of human donors (malaria-infected and uninfected, not separated).

This clone was seen repeatedly, ten times or more. The amino acid sequence in TCRdb belongs to a much larger clone and departs from this DNA's translation at residue 4, likely a sequencing read error; the sequence shown is translated from the DNA. The chain carries TRGV3 and TRGJ1 or TRGJ2. The CDR3 is 14 residues long. Per germline, CDR1 VTNTFY and CDR2 YDVSTARD (reference sequence). CDR3 sequence: CATRDRPMYYKKLF. The CDR3 DNA sequence: TGTGCCACCAGGGACAGGCCGATGTATTATAAGAAACTCTTT.

The sample holds many counts of this clone. The genes are TRGV3 and TRGJ1 or TRGJ2. Trimming took 6 bases from V and 0 from J; bases not matched to a gene: 5. Germline loops: CDR1 VTNTFY, CDR2 YDVSTARD (reference sequence). The CDR3 is 13 residues long. The DNA for the CDR3 is TGTGCCACCTGGAGAATGAATTATTATAAGAAACTCTTT. Its translation is CATWRMNYYKKLF.

This clone has just a few counts. This DNA's translation differs at residue 4 from TCRdb's protein, which comes from a much larger clone; a read error is likely, and the protein shown is translated from the DNA. The J gene is TRGJP1, the V gene TRGV4. Matching the DNA to germline supplied the J gene, which TCRdb does not give. CDR1 and CDR2 (germline): EGSTGY, YDSYTSSV. CDR3 length: 12 residues. V shed 9 bases and J 4 bases; nucleotides not matched to a gene: 5. The CDR3 region has the DNA TGTGCCACCCGGGTCACTGGTTGGTTCAAGATATTT. It codes for CATRVTGWFKIF.

Details on this clone: A read error is likely here: a far larger clone is one base away. Other DNA sequences of this sample code for an identical CDR3. V gene assignment gives TRGV9, but the J gene was left uncalled. Looked up from germline, CDR1 is GITISATS and CDR2 is ISYDGTV (reference sequence). This CDR3 comprises 11 residues. This CDR3 is CALWEVWQKLF. The CDR3 coding sequence is TGTGCCTTGTGGGAGGTTTGGCAGAAGCTCTTT.

In this sample, this clone turned up a few times. TCRdb's entry gives the protein of a much larger clone, which mismatches this DNA's translation at residue 10, likely from a read error; the protein reported here is translated from the DNA. This rearrangement joins TRGV3 to TRGJ1 or TRGJ2. The germline CDR1 and CDR2 sequences are VTNTFY and YDVSTARD (reference sequence). This CDR3 region has 12 residues. The CDR3 region is CATWDRPNENLF. The CDR3 DNA sequence: TGTGCCACCTGGGACAGGCCCAATGAGAACCTCTTT.

Ten or more counts support this clone. This likely reflects a read error, since a far larger clone is one base away. At the DNA level, this CDR3 is encoded by other sequences in the same sample as well. This chain joins TRGV9 and TRGJ1 or TRGJ2. TCRdb records no J gene; here it was assigned by comparing the DNA to germline. Germline CDR1 and CDR2: GITISATS and ISYDGTV (reference sequence). This CDR3 contains 14 residues. J was trimmed by 7 bases and V by 1 base; bases with no gene match: 10. The CDR3 here is CALWEVASYYKKLF. The CDR3 DNA is TGTGCCTTGTGGGAGGTCGCCTCCTACTATAAGAAACTCTTT.

In regard to this clone: This likely traces to a read error, being one base from a far larger clone. This sample includes further DNA sequences coding for the same CDR3. The genes are TRGV9 and TRGJP. The J gene was not available in TCRdb and was assigned here by matching the DNA to germline segments. Per germline, CDR1 GITISATS and CDR2 ISYDGTV (reference sequence). The CDR3 length is 18 residues. In DNA form, the CDR3 reads TGTGCTTTGTGGGACCAGGGCGCTTTTGGGTTGGGCAAAAAAATCAAGGTATTT. Its translation is CALWDQGAFGLGKKIKVF.

This clone turned up a few times. The protein given by TCRdb reflects a much larger clone and differs at residue 10 from this DNA's translation, likely from a read error; the protein shown is the DNA's translation. V is TRGV4 and J is TRGJ1 or TRGJ2. Germline CDR1 is EGSTGY and CDR2 is YDSYTSSV. CDR3 size: 12 residues. The CDR3 spells CATWDPINKRLF. CDR3 bases: TGTGCCACCTGGGATCCGATAAATAAGAGACTCTTT.

On this clone: A far larger clone is a single base away, which makes a read error likely. The sample has other DNA sequences that encode this CDR3 too. No J gene call was made, and the V gene is TRGV9. This CDR3 comprises 17 residues. Germline V gives CDR1 GITISATS, CDR2 ISYDGTV (reference sequence). This CDR3 is CALWEVLVGLGKKIKVF. The DNA for the CDR3 is TGTGCCTTGTGGGAGGTGTTGGTAGGGTTGGGCAAAAAAATCAAAGTATTT.

Sample share makes this clone medium-sized (0.01 to 0.1%). This chain joins TRGV9 and TRGJ1 or TRGJ2. CDR3 length: 11 residues. The germline V gene has CDR1 GITISATS and CDR2 ISYDGTV (reference sequence). V dropped 2 bases and J dropped 8; count of bases not matched to a gene: 3. For the CDR3, the DNA is TGTGCCTTGTGGGAGGCTGATAAGAAACTCTTT. It encodes CALWEADKKLF.

This clone was counted only a few times. TCRdb's protein for this DNA is that of a much larger clone and differs from the translation at residue 7, likely a read error; the protein shown is the DNA translation. This chain uses TRGV9 with TRGJP. No J segment appears in TCRdb, so it was assigned here by matching the sequence to germline. The CDR3 contains 17 residues. Germline-derived CDR1 and CDR2 are GITISATS and ISYDGTV (reference sequence). The V gene end was trimmed by 2 bases and the J gene end by 12 bases; junction bases not matched to a gene: 13. CDR3 sequence reads: CALWEAQVQRGKKIKVF. The DNA for the CDR3 is TGTGCCTTGTGGGAGGCCCAAGTTCAGCGGGGCAAAAAAATCAAGGTATTT.

This clone was picked up a small number of times. Since a far larger clone is one base different, this is likely a read error. Other DNA variants within this sample encode the same CDR3. CDR3 DNA sequence: TGTGCCTTGTGGGAGGTATCTCAAGGGCTATCGAATTATTATAAGAAACTCTTT. Its translation: CALWEVSQGLSNYYKKLF. J is TRGJ1 or TRGJ2 and V is TRGV9. Here the J gene came from matching the DNA to germline, since TCRdb omits it. V lost 1 base, J lost 0 bases, and 15 bases stayed unmatched. The CDR3 extends over 18 amino acids. Germline CDR1 is GITISATS and CDR2 is ISYDGTV (reference sequence).

The sample holds many counts of this clone. A read error may explain this, as a much larger clone is one base away. The chain combines TRGV8 with TRGJP1. TCRdb lists no J gene, so it was determined here by aligning the DNA to germline. Germline loops: CDR1 VENAVY, CDR2 YDSYNSRV. The CDR3 is made up of 16 amino acids. This CDR3 reads CATWAPSRTTGWSKIF. CDR3 bases: TGTGCCACCTGGGCCCCATCGAGGACCACTGGTTGGTCCAAGATATTT.

This clone was observed many times. The protein that TCRdb holds for this DNA derives from a much larger clone and differs from the translated DNA at residue 12, which likely indicates a read error; the protein shown here is translated from the DNA. In DNA form, the CDR3 reads TGTGCCTTGTGGGAGGCAAGCCTCCCTTATTATAATAAACTCTTT. It codes for CALWEASLPYYNKLF. Here the V gene is TRGV9, but the J gene went uncalled. The germline CDR1 and CDR2 sequences are GITISATS and ISYDGTV (reference sequence). The CDR3 length is 15 residues.

In this sample, this clone turned up a few times. A far bigger clonotype differs at one base, so this is likely a read error. CDR3 bases: TGTGCCACCTGGGATGCCCGTTATTATAAGAAGCTCTTT. This gives the protein CATWDARYYKKLF. The rearrangement uses TRGV4 and TRGJ1 or TRGJ2. Germline loops: CDR1 EGSTGY, CDR2 YDSYTSSV. The CDR3 extends over 13 amino acids.

This clone was detected only a few times. TCRdb records a much larger clone's protein for this DNA, with a difference at residue 3 that likely arises from a read error; the protein given is the translation of the DNA. The chain couples TRGV2 to TRGJ1 or TRGJ2. Because TCRdb records no J gene, it was assigned here through a match of the DNA to germline. This CDR3 contains 13 residues. Per the germline V gene, CDR1 is EGSNGY and CDR2 is YDSYNSKV. DNA of the CDR3: TGTGCCGCCTGGGACGCCCGGGGTTATAAGAAACTCTTT. This codes for CAAWDARGYKKLF.

The sample holds a few counts of this clone. TCRdb lists the protein of a much larger clone for this DNA, which differs at residue 11, so this is likely a read error; the protein given here is translated from the DNA itself. The V and J genes are TRGV9 and TRGJP. TCRdb offers no J gene call, so here the DNA was matched to germline to obtain one. Germline CDR1 reads GITISATS; CDR2 reads ISYDGTV (reference sequence). The CDR3 contains 18 residues. DNA for the CDR3: TGTGCCTTGTGGGAGGTTACACTTCAAGAGTGGGGCAAAAAAATCAAGGTATTT. It yields the protein CALWEVTLQEWGKKIKVF.

This clone showed up just a few times. The TCRdb protein, from a much larger clone, departs from this DNA's translation at residue 4, likely by read error; the protein shown derives from the DNA. This chain uses TRGV8 with TRGJ1 or TRGJ2. Matching the DNA to germline supplied the J gene, which TCRdb does not give. The V segment lost 9 bases and the J segment 7 bases; nucleotides outside the gene matches: 6. The CDR3 consists of 10 residues. Germline CDR1 and CDR2: VENAVY and YDSYNSRV. In DNA form, the CDR3 reads TGTGCCACCCGGGGGTATAAGAAACTCTTT. Translating gives CATRGYKKLF.

This clone has a count of ten or more. This DNA's translation and the protein TCRdb lists, from a much larger clone, do not match at residue 13, likely due to a read error; the protein shown is translated from the DNA. CDR3 region: CATWDGLEWMHDPYYKKLF. CDR3 nucleotide sequence: TGTGCCACCTGGGATGGACTAGAGTGGATGCACGATCCTTATTATAAGAAACTCTTT. V gene TRGV4 combines with J gene TRGJ1 or TRGJ2. TCRdb offers no J gene call, so here the DNA was matched to germline to obtain one. The germline V gene has CDR1 EGSTGY and CDR2 YDSYTSSV. This CDR3 contains 19 residues. J lost 3 bases, V lost 1 base, and 21 bases had no gene match.

Comment on this clone: Translating this DNA gives a protein that differs at residue 9 from the TCRdb one, which belongs to a much larger clone; a read error is likely, and the protein shown is this translation. V gene TRGV8 combines with J gene TRGJ1 or TRGJ2. Germline matching of the DNA provided the J gene here, since TCRdb leaves it blank. From germline, CDR1 is VENAVY and CDR2 YDSYNSRV. With V trimmed by 2 bases and J by 4 bases, 29 bases remained unmatched. There are 21 residues in the CDR3. The CDR3 bases are TGTGCCACCTGGGATACCCGGCCCCGAGGTTCACCTTGTGAACCCTATTATAAGAAACTCTTT. It is translated as CATWDTRPRGSPCEPYYKKLF.

The sample holds a few counts of this clone. This sequence is one base from a far larger clone and is likely a read error. The same CDR3 also results from other DNA sequences found in this sample. This chain links TRGV9 with TRGJP. No J gene is reported in TCRdb; it was inferred here by comparing the DNA with germline. Germline V gene data show CDR1 as GITISATS and CDR2 as ISYDGTV (reference sequence). The CDR3 is 20 residues long. The CDR3 bases are TGTGCCTTGTGGGAGGTGCGACCCCTTGGGCGAGAGTTAGGCAAAAAAATCAAGGTATTT. Protein sequence: CALWEVRPLGRELGKKIKVF.

This clone has ten or more counts. TCRdb assigns this DNA the protein of a much larger clone, which departs from its translation at residue 8; this likely reflects a read error, and the protein shown comes from translating the DNA. The V and J genes are TRGV9 and TRGJP2. Since TCRdb gives no J gene, matching the DNA to germline was used here to assign it. Germline values: CDR1 GITISATS, CDR2 ISYDGTV (reference sequence). CDR3 length equals 11 residues. CDR3 in DNA: TGTGCCTTGGGGGGTGATTGGACCAAGACGTTT. This encodes CALGGDWTKTF.

This clone came up many times. This DNA's translation and the protein TCRdb lists, from a much larger clone, do not match at residue 6, likely due to a read error; the protein shown is translated from the DNA. The V call is TRGV9, the J call TRGJ1 or TRGJ2. As TCRdb names no J gene, one was assigned here on the basis of a DNA match to germline. Germline loops: CDR1 GITISATS, CDR2 ISYDGTV (reference sequence). The CDR3 sequence is 14 residues long. With 2 bases clipped from V and 2 bases from J, the junction kept 6 bases outside the gene matches. In DNA, the CDR3 is TGTGCCTTGTGGGAGGCGGGACATTATTATAAGAAACTCTTT. Its translation: CALWEAGHYYKKLF.

There are a few counts of this clone. TCRdb's entry gives the protein of a much larger clone, which mismatches this DNA's translation at residue 11, likely from a read error; the protein reported here is translated from the DNA. As DNA, the CDR3 is TGTGCCACCTGGGATCTCGCTGGTTGGTTCAGGATATTT. Translating gives CATWDLAGWFRIF. The V gene was identified as TRGV8, while no J gene was called. Germline CDR1 is VENAVY and CDR2 is YDSYNSRV. CDR3 length: 13 amino acids.

Comment on this clone: The likely explanation is a read error, given a far larger clone one base away. Other DNA sequences from this sample encode an identical CDR3 as well. The chain carries TRGV3 and TRGJP2. Here the J gene was assigned by germline matching of the DNA, as TCRdb has none. The V segment lost 4 bases and the J segment 6 bases; nucleotides outside the gene matches: 8. The CDR3 runs 14 residues. CDR1 and CDR2 from the germline V gene are VTNTFY and YDVSTARD (reference sequence). The CDR3, as DNA: TGTGCCACCTGGGAAATGCGCCGTGATTGGATCAAGACGTTT. Amino acid sequence: CATWEMRRDWIKTF.

Turning to this clone: TCRdb pairs this DNA with a much larger clone's protein that differs at residue 5, likely a read error; the protein shown was translated from the DNA. V and J are TRGV9 and TRGJ1 or TRGJ2. CDR1 is GITISATS, CDR2 ISYDGTV, per germline (reference sequence). V lost 5 bases and J lost 2; bases outside the gene matches: 9. This CDR3 is built from 14 residues. CDR3 bases: TGTGCCTTGTGGGGGATCCTCCATTATTATAAGAAACTCTTT. Amino acids: CALWGILHYYKKLF.

The sample holds a few counts of this clone. The protein TCRdb gives is from a much larger clone and does not agree with this DNA's translation at residue 3, likely a read error; the protein shown here comes from the DNA. The rearrangement joins TRGV3 to TRGJ1 or TRGJ2. CDR3 size: 13 residues. CDR1 is VTNTFY, CDR2 YDVSTARD, per germline (reference sequence). The CDR3 loop is CAPWDRLDYKKLF. In DNA, the CDR3 is TGTGCCCCCTGGGACAGGCTCGACTATAAGAAACTCTTT.

This clone was counted ten times or more. The genes are TRGV2 and TRGJ1 or TRGJ2. TCRdb carries no J gene annotation; the J gene was assigned here by matching the DNA with germline. After removal of 11 bases from V and 3 bases from J, the junction contained 4 bases not matched to a gene. CDR3 length: 10 residues. Per the germline V gene, CDR1 is EGSNGY and CDR2 is YDSYNSKV. The CDR3 coding sequence is TGTGCCATTCTTTATTATAAGAAACTCTTT. This codes for CAILYYKKLF.

This clone was seen ten or more times. A far more abundant clone sits one base away, making this likely a read error. Other DNA sequences in the same sample also yield this CDR3. The rearrangement links TRGV4 to TRGJ1 or TRGJ2. The CDR3 spans 13 residues. CDR1 and CDR2 (germline): EGSTGY, YDSYTSSV. This CDR3 reads CATWDGQYYKKLF. DNA for the CDR3: TGTGCAACCTGGGATGGGCAGTATTATAAGAAACTCTTT.